This passage covers 13 T cell receptor beta chains from one sample sequenced in a study of PD-L1 blockade in urothelial cancer. Time point: peripheral blood 6 weeks after treatment start. Libraries were prepared by immunoSEQ multiplex PCR; TCRdb keeps only in-frame clonotypes and omits some of them. The data show 80,000 to 95,000 clones, approximately 87% seen once. Sequenced material: PBMCs, taken around atezolizumab (anti-PD-L1) treatment. These receptors all come from a man aged 65-85 years with urothelial cancer.

The CDR3 DNA reads TGTGCCAGCAGTAACAGGCGATTCTCCTACGAGCAGTACTTC. Its translation: CASSNRRFSYEQYF. The V and J genes are TRBV7-8 and TRBJ2-7, with TRBD1 as a possible D gene (5 bases). This CDR3 has 14 residues. Germline V gene sequence: CDR1 SGHVS, CDR2 FQNEAQ. Trimming removed 6 bases from V and 0 bases from J, with 12 bases in between.

This chain joins TRBV18 and TRBJ1-4, with D possibly TRBD1 on 5 matching bases. This CDR3 contains 15 residues. CDR1 is KGHSH and CDR2 is LQKENI in the germline V gene. The V end was cut by 3 bases, the J end by 8 bases, with 16 bases between. CDR3 sequence reads: CASSPSALGEEKLFF. In DNA, the CDR3 is TGTGCCAGCTCACCCTCAGCCTTAGGGGAAGAAAAACTGTTTTTT.

V and J are TRBV5-1 and TRBJ2-3; no clear D. Trimming removed 5 bases from V and 4 bases from J, with 11 bases in between. Germline CDR1 is SGHRS and CDR2 is YFSETQ. The CDR3 length is 13 residues. The CDR3 nucleotides are TGCGCCAGCAGACTATCTGACGCAGATACGCAGTATTTT. Translation: CASRLSDADTQYF.

The chain combines TRBV5-4 with TRBJ2-1, with 10 nucleotides matching TRBD2. The germline V gene has CDR1 SGHNT and CDR2 YYREEE (reference sequence). With 1 base clipped from V and 4 bases from J, the junction kept 2 bases outside the gene matches. This CDR3 contains 15 residues. As DNA, the CDR3 is TGTGCCAGCAGCTTGCGGGGACTAGCGTACAATGAGCAGTTCTTC. Its translation: CASSLRGLAYNEQFF.

V gene TRBV2 combines with J gene TRBJ2-7, with 9 nucleotides matching TRBD1. Trimming at V came to 7 bases and at J to 6 bases, leaving 10 bases not matched to a gene. From germline, CDR1 is SNHLY and CDR2 FYNNEI. The CDR3 runs 14 residues. CDR3 loop: CASKAGTGGAEQYF. The CDR3 DNA sequence: TGTGCCAGCAAAGCTGGCACAGGGGGCGCCGAGCAGTACTTC.

This clone has a single count. V usage is TRBV5-4 and J usage is TRBJ1-1, with unresolved D. This CDR3 contains 12 residues. The germline gives CDR1 SGHNT, CDR2 YYREEE (reference sequence). Trimming left V 1 base short and J 5 bases short, with 6 bases between. This CDR3 reads CASSLSETEAFF. The CDR3 DNA follows: TGTGCCAGCAGCTTGAGTGAGACTGAAGCTTTCTTT.

This clone has only one observation. The chain links TRBV7-3 to TRBJ2-7; TRBD1 aligns across 9 bases. Germline lookup yields CDR1 SGHTA and CDR2 FQGTGA. The CDR3 has 15 amino acids. V trimming: 5 bases; J trimming: 5 bases; junction bases outside the gene matches: 10. Written as DNA, the CDR3 is TGTGCCAGCAGCCCCGGGGGACAGGGACATAACGAGCAGTACTTC. It yields the protein CASSPGGQGHNEQYF.

The V gene is TRBV5-4, the J gene TRBJ1-1; perhaps TRBD1 as D (5 bases). Germline V CDR1 and CDR2: SGHNT, YYREEE (reference sequence). V lost 1 base to trimming and J lost 3 bases, with 10 bases between them. This CDR3 comprises 14 residues. As DNA, the CDR3 is TGTGCCAGCAGCTTGCAGGGTAGGGACACTGAAGCTTTCTTT. As protein: CASSLQGRDTEAFF.

The chain links TRBV7-9 to TRBJ2-5, with D possibly being TRBD1 (5 bases). The germline gives CDR1 SEHNR, CDR2 FQNEAQ (reference sequence). The CDR3 consists of 15 residues. Trimming pared 3 bases from V and 4 bases from J, leaving 15 bases between. CDR3: CASSLGQGKRETQYF. CDR3 DNA sequence: TGTGCCAGCAGCTTGGGTCAGGGAAAAAGAGAGACCCAGTACTTC.

This sequence joins TRBV29-1 and TRBJ2-1; D remains unclear. The length of the CDR3 is 13 residues. V was shortened by 7 bases and J by 0 bases, with 10 bases between the two germline ends. The germline V gene encodes CDR1 SQVTM and CDR2 ANQGSEA. The CDR3 DNA reads TGCAGCGCCCTCACGAGCTCCTACAATGAGCAGTTCTTC. It is translated as CSALTSSYNEQFF.

The V and J genes are TRBV5-1 and TRBJ2-1, with 13 bases that match TRBD2. Trimming cost V 0 bases and J 9 bases; bases outside gene matches: 6. The CDR3 length is 16 residues. Germline V lookup: CDR1 SGHRS, CDR2 YFSETQ. The CDR3 protein is CASSLAGTSGVIEQFF. The DNA of the CDR3 is TGCGCCAGCAGCTTGGCCGGGACTAGCGGGGTTATTGAGCAGTTCTTC.

CDR3 nucleotide sequence: TGTGCCAGTAGTATGACAGGGCCCGGGGAGCTGTTTTTT. It codes for CASSMTGPGELFF. The J gene is TRBJ2-2, the V gene TRBV19, with TRBD1 identical over 7 bases. V shed 3 bases and J 6 bases; nucleotides not matched to a gene: 1. The CDR3 covers 13 residues. CDR1 is LNHDA, CDR2 SQIVND, per germline (reference sequence).

The rearrangement links TRBV28 to TRBJ2-3; 9 nucleotides match TRBD1. This CDR3 has 17 amino acids. Germline CDR1 is MDHEN and CDR2 is SYDVKM. With V trimmed by 1 base and J by 4 bases, 9 bases remained unmatched. The CDR3 loop is CASSLSPWTGVSDTQYF. CDR3 coding DNA: TGTGCCAGCAGTTTATCCCCGTGGACAGGGGTATCAGATACGCAGTATTTT.